The rows below give T cell receptor beta chains drawn from one sample of a study of blood T cell repertoires in COVID-19. The table came from immunoSEQ multiplex PCR; TCRdb's copy has only in-frame clones and leaves some out. The data show approximately 200,000 clones, 85% seen once. The source material was PBMCs or T cells enriched from blood (not recorded which). All receptors derive from a man between 35 and 55 years old who had recovered from COVID-19. CDR3s include the opening cysteine and the closing phenylalanine or tryptophan. A D gene is named only where the DNA matches it firmly. Size tells how often a clone was seen (once, few, many) or the class of an expanded clone, and some rows leave it out.

clone_size: -; d_call: TRBD2; j_call: TRBJ2-3; v_call: TRBV7-9; cdr3_nt: TGTGCCAGCGTGCTACTAGCGGGTAGCACAGATACGCAGTATTTT; cdr3_aa: CASVLLAGSTDTQYF
clone_size: -; d_call: -; j_call: TRBJ1-2; v_call: TRBV4-1; cdr3_nt: TGCGCCAGCAGCCAAGCAGGACTGTCTAACTATGGCTACACCTTC; cdr3_aa: CASSQAGLSNYGYTF
clone_size: -; d_call: TRBD1; j_call: TRBJ2-7; v_call: TRBV6-6; cdr3_nt: TGTGCCAGCAGCCGAGGGACAGGGGGCGATCTTAGCACCTACGAGCAGTACTTC; cdr3_aa: CASSRGTGGDLSTYEQYF
clone_size: -; d_call: TRBD2; j_call: TRBJ2-5; v_call: TRBV7-9; cdr3_nt: TGTGCCAGCAGTCAAGGACTAGCGGGGCAAGAGACCCAGTACTTC; cdr3_aa: CASSQGLAGQETQYF
clone_size: once; d_call: -; j_call: TRBJ2-3; v_call: TRBV9; cdr3_nt: TGTGCCAGCAGCGTAGCTTCGAGTTCTGGGAGGCCGAGCACAGATACGCAGTATTTT; cdr3_aa: CASSVASSSGRPSTDTQYF
clone_size: -; d_call: TRBD2; j_call: TRBJ2-1; v_call: TRBV11-2; cdr3_nt: TGTGCCAGCAGCCCCAGACTAGCGGGCAATGAGCAGTTCTTC; cdr3_aa: CASSPRLAGNEQFF
clone_size: -; d_call: -; j_call: TRBJ1-3; v_call: TRBV5-4; cdr3_nt: TGTGCCAGCAGCTTCGGGGGGCAAGCTTCAAACACCATATATTTT; cdr3_aa: CASSFGGQASNTIYF
clone_size: -; d_call: -; j_call: TRBJ2-7; v_call: TRBV7-2; cdr3_nt: TGTGCCAGCAGCAATGTCCTATCGCGGGACGGCGAGCAGTACTTC; cdr3_aa: CASSNVLSRDGEQYF
clone_size: -; d_call: -; j_call: TRBJ1-5; v_call: TRBV19; cdr3_nt: TGTGCCAGTAGTATAGTTCCGCTAGGGGTCTGGGACAATCAGCCCCAGCATTTT; cdr3_aa: CASSIVPLGVWDNQPQHF
clone_size: -; d_call: -; j_call: TRBJ2-1; v_call: TRBV24-1; cdr3_nt: TGTGCCACCAGTGATTTCCGCAGGGGCACTTACAATGAGCAGTTCTTC; cdr3_aa: CATSDFRRGTYNEQFF
clone_size: -; d_call: TRBD2; j_call: TRBJ2-7; v_call: TRBV5-4; cdr3_nt: TGTGCCAGCAGCTCGACTAGCGGGAGAGGCTACGAGCAGTACTTC; cdr3_aa: CASSSTSGRGYEQYF
clone_size: -; d_call: TRBD2; j_call: TRBJ2-2; v_call: TRBV24-1; cdr3_nt: TGTGCCACCGACAACGGACTAGCGGGAGGCGGGGAGCTGTTTTTT; cdr3_aa: CATDNGLAGGGELFF
clone_size: -; d_call: TRBD2; j_call: TRBJ2-3; v_call: TRBV30; cdr3_nt: TGTGCCTGGAGTTTCGGCGGGAGTGCAGATACGCAGTATTTT; cdr3_aa: CAWSFGGSADTQYF
clone_size: -; d_call: TRBD2; j_call: TRBJ2-2; v_call: TRBV28; cdr3_nt: TGTGCCAGCAGTTTAGGGCTAGCGGGAGGATCCACCGGGGAGCTGTTTTTT; cdr3_aa: CASSLGLAGGSTGELFF
clone_size: -; d_call: -; j_call: TRBJ1-3; v_call: TRBV18; cdr3_nt: TGTGCCAGCTCACCACCCCTAGGCTCCAACTCTGGAAACACCATATATTTT; cdr3_aa: CASSPPLGSNSGNTIYF
clone_size: -; d_call: -; j_call: TRBJ2-3; v_call: TRBV7-2; cdr3_nt: TGTGCCAGCAGCTTACTTAGCGGCACAGATACGCAGTATTTT; cdr3_aa: CASSLLSGTDTQYF
clone_size: -; d_call: -; j_call: TRBJ2-1; v_call: TRBV19; cdr3_nt: TGTGCCAGTAGTACACCGCCGGGACAAACATACAATGAGCAGTTCTTC; cdr3_aa: CASSTPPGQTYNEQFF
clone_size: -; d_call: TRBD2; j_call: TRBJ2-7; v_call: TRBV29-1; cdr3_nt: TGCAGCGTTCGGGACTACTACGAGCAGTACTTC; cdr3_aa: CSVRDYYEQYF
clone_size: -; d_call: TRBD1; j_call: TRBJ1-5; v_call: TRBV10-3; cdr3_nt: TGTGCCATCAGTGAGTTAGGGGGCAGGGTCCATCAGCCCCAGCATTTT; cdr3_aa: CAISELGGRVHQPQHF
clone_size: -; d_call: -; j_call: TRBJ1-2; v_call: TRBV19; cdr3_nt: TGTGCCAGTAGTCCCTCGACATTCTTAGGTTCTGGCTACACCTTC; cdr3_aa: CASSPSTFLGSGYTF
clone_size: -; d_call: TRBD1; j_call: TRBJ2-7; v_call: TRBV13; cdr3_nt: TGTGCCAGCAGCTGGGGACAGGGATCCTACGAGCAGTACTTC; cdr3_aa: CASSWGQGSYEQYF
clone_size: -; d_call: TRBD1; j_call: TRBJ1-6; v_call: TRBV10-3; cdr3_nt: TGTGCCATCAGCCTAGGACAGGGAGACTCACCCCTCCACTTT; cdr3_aa: CAISLGQGDSPLHF
clone_size: -; d_call: -; j_call: TRBJ2-2; v_call: TRBV12-3/TRBV12-4; cdr3_nt: TGTGCCAGCAGGCCTCAGTACACCGGGGAGCTGTTTTTT; cdr3_aa: CASRPQYTGELFF
clone_size: -; d_call: TRBD2; j_call: TRBJ2-1; v_call: TRBV7-2; cdr3_nt: TGTGCCAGCAGCCCTCGGCATTTAGCGGGAGGGGTGGGGGGTGAGCAGTTCTTC; cdr3_aa: CASSPRHLAGGVGGEQFF
clone_size: -; d_call: -; j_call: TRBJ2-6; v_call: TRBV7-3; cdr3_nt: TGTGCCAGCAGCTTAGGCCTCTCTGGGGCCAACGTCCTGACTTTC; cdr3_aa: CASSLGLSGANVLTF
clone_size: -; d_call: -; j_call: TRBJ2-5; v_call: TRBV27; cdr3_nt: TGTGCCAGCAGCCGATCCTACGGGGAGACCCAGTACTTC; cdr3_aa: CASSRSYGETQYF
clone_size: -; d_call: TRBD2; j_call: TRBJ2-1; v_call: TRBV7-8; cdr3_nt: TGTGCCAGCAGCCCTAGACAGCTGAATCCCCTAGCGGGAGAGTACAATGAGCAGTTCTTC; cdr3_aa: CASSPRQLNPLAGEYNEQFF
clone_size: -; d_call: TRBD1; j_call: TRBJ2-7; v_call: TRBV19; cdr3_nt: TGTGCCAGTAGCCCAGGGACAGGGGTCGGGGAGCAGTACTTC; cdr3_aa: CASSPGTGVGEQYF
clone_size: many; d_call: -; j_call: TRBJ2-7; v_call: TRBV9; cdr3_nt: TGTGCCAGCAGCCTCGACAGTGACCTCTACGAGCAGTACTTC; cdr3_aa: CASSLDSDLYEQYF
clone_size: -; d_call: TRBD1; j_call: TRBJ2-7; v_call: TRBV28; cdr3_nt: TGTGCCAGCAGTTCTTGGGACAGGGCTGAATATTACTACGAGCAGTACTTC; cdr3_aa: CASSSWDRAEYYYEQYF
clone_size: -; d_call: TRBD1; j_call: TRBJ2-7; v_call: TRBV11-2; cdr3_nt: TGTGCCAGCAGCCCCCGGACAGGGGAGTCGGGCGAGCAGTACTTC; cdr3_aa: CASSPRTGESGEQYF
clone_size: -; d_call: TRBD1; j_call: TRBJ1-2; v_call: TRBV28; cdr3_nt: TGTGCCAGCAGTTTATCATGGACAGGGGGCTATGGCTACACCTTC; cdr3_aa: CASSLSWTGGYGYTF
clone_size: -; d_call: TRBD1; j_call: TRBJ2-2; v_call: TRBV27; cdr3_nt: TGTGCCAGCAGTTTAGCAGGGGGCGCCTCCGGGGAGCTGTTTTTT; cdr3_aa: CASSLAGGASGELFF
clone_size: few; d_call: TRBD1; j_call: TRBJ1-1; v_call: TRBV4-1; cdr3_nt: TGCGCCAGCAGCCATGGACAGGTTGAGGTGGCTGAAGCTTTCTTT; cdr3_aa: CASSHGQVEVAEAFF
clone_size: -; d_call: -; j_call: TRBJ1-6; v_call: TRBV6-5; cdr3_nt: TGTGCCAGCAGTTATGGGCGGGGTAATTCACCCCTCCACTTT; cdr3_aa: CASSYGRGNSPLHF